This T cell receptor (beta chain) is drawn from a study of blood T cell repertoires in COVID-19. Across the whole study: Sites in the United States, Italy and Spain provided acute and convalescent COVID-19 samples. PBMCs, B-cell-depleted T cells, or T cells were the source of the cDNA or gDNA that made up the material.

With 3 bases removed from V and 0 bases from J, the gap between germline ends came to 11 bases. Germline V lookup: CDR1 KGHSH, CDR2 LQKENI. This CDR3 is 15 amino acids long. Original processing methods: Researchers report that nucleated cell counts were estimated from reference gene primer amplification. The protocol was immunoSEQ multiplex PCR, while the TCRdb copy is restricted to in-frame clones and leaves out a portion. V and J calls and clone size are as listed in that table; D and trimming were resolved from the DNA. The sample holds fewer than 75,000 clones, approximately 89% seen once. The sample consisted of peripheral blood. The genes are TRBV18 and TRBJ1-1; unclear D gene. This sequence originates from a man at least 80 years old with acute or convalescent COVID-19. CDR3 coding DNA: TGTGCCAGCTCACCGATGACAAGCATGAACACTGAAGCTTTCTTT. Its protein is CASSPMTSMNTEAFF.